A single sample gave rise to the 22 T cell receptor beta chains below, sequenced in a study of T-cell memory formation after mild COVID-19 (dated by TCRdb to about 2021). The library was produced with 5' RACE. Sequencing used an Illumina NovaSeq 6000. In TCRdb, the public reads were trimmed at Q25 with fastp and aligned with MiXCR, with productive beta chains retained. All rows with the same CDR3 protein become a single entry with the most common DNA and genes. This sample has roughly 300,000 distinct CDR3 sequences in its table, and approximately 7.6% of those were observed once. 22% of the sample is held by the ten biggest clonotypes. Sample: PBMCs or a T cell subset sorted from them (not recorded which). These receptors all stem from a man aged 18 to 29 who had mild COVID-19 (a few samples of this study predate the infection). The sample titles of this study are shuffled in the database, so cell type and time point are left out; the donor was told from shared clones.

This clonotype was seen at least ten times. V gene TRBV7-2 combines with J gene TRBJ1-4; no firm D call. The V and J ends lost 2 bases and 8 bases respectively, with 9 bases between them. This CDR3 contains 13 residues. Germline loops: CDR1 SGHTA, CDR2 FQGNSA. DNA of the CDR3: TGTGCCAGCAGCTTAACCGGTTCCGAAAAACTGTTTTTT. This gives the protein CASSLTGSEKLFF.

This sequence joins TRBV5-6 and TRBJ2-2; D is unresolved. This CDR3 region has 15 residues. The ends were cut back, 0 bases at V and 6 bases at J, with 12 bases in the middle. In germline, CDR1 is SGHDT, CDR2 YYEEEE. The CDR3 DNA sequence: TGTGCCAGCAGCTTGGGTGGCGGCTTCTCCGGGGAGCTGTTTTTT. Translation: CASSLGGGFSGELFF.

In nucleotides, the CDR3 is TGTGCCACCAGTGATTTGCAGACGGGGACCTACGAGCAGTACGTC. Its protein is CATSDLQTGTYEQYV. The V call is TRBV24-1, the J call TRBJ2-7; a possible D gene is TRBD2 (5 bases). Deletions cut 0 bases from V and 2 bases from J, with 10 bases between. The CDR3 sequence is 15 residues long. Germline CDR1 and CDR2: KGHDR and SFDVKD.

This clonotype was recorded a few times. This CDR3 reads CSAKEAASYNEQFF. CDR3 nucleotide sequence: TGCAGTGCTAAGGAAGCGGCATCCTACAATGAGCAGTTCTTC. The rearrangement uses TRBV20-1 and TRBJ2-1; D is possibly TRBD2 (5 bases). The CDR3 is 14 amino acids. Trimming shortened V by 4 bases and J by 1 base, and 11 bases separated the two germline ends. Germline V gene data show CDR1 as DFQATT and CDR2 as SNEGSKA (reference sequence).

The chain employs TRBV10-3 and TRBJ2-1; D possibly corresponds to TRBD2 (6 bases). V was trimmed by 9 bases and J by 3 bases, leaving 12 bases between them. Germline CDR1 is ENHRY and CDR2 is SYGVKD. CDR3 length equals 13 residues. CDR3 coding DNA: TGTGCCATTTTTGCGGGACGCTACAATGAGCAGTTCTTC. It codes for CAIFAGRYNEQFF.

There are many counts of this clonotype. CDR3 DNA sequence: TGCGCCAGCAGCTCTGGAGGGGGCGAAGGGGGCACTGAAGCTTTCTTT. Amino acids: CASSSGGGEGGTEAFF. The chain recombines TRBV5-1 with TRBJ1-1; 7 bases line up with TRBD1. The CDR3 sequence is 16 residues long. Losses at the gene ends were 3 bases for V and 4 bases for J; bases not matched to a gene: 12. Germline V CDR1 and CDR2: SGHRS, YFSETQ.

V and J are TRBV20-1 and TRBJ2-1, with 9 bases identical to TRBD1. With 6 bases clipped from V and 3 bases from J, the junction kept 6 bases outside the gene matches. Germline values: CDR1 DFQATT, CDR2 SNEGSKA (reference sequence). The CDR3 consists of 14 residues. The CDR3 region is CSATPGQGYNEQFF. In DNA form, the CDR3 reads TGCAGTGCGACACCGGGACAGGGCTACAATGAGCAGTTCTTC.

This clonotype has a handful of counts. J is TRBJ2-2 and V is TRBV4-1, with D perhaps TRBD1 (6 bases). Germline V gene lookup returns CDR1 MGHRA and CDR2 YSYEKL. V was cut by 5 bases and J by 0 bases, with 19 bases left in between. The CDR3 extends over 18 amino acids. DNA for the CDR3: TGCGCCAGCAGCTCACCATCAATGGGACACGCGAACACCGGGGAGCTGTTTTTT. This sequence encodes CASSSPSMGHANTGELFF.

This clonotype has more than one count but fewer than ten. The chain combines TRBV3-1 with TRBJ2-5, with 8 bases aligning to TRBD2. The V segment lost 4 bases and the J segment 5 bases; nucleotides outside the gene matches: 6. Germline CDR1 LGHDT, CDR2 YNNKEL (reference sequence). The CDR3 runs 14 residues. The CDR3 nucleotides are TGTGCCAGCAGCCTCAGCGGGGGAGTCGAGACCCAGTACTTC. It codes for CASSLSGGVETQYF.

This clonotype has a count of ten or more. The chain is built from TRBV4-3 and TRBJ2-5; 8 nucleotides match TRBD1. After removal of 4 bases from V and 5 bases from J, the junction contained 9 bases not matched to a gene. From germline, CDR1 is LGHNA and CDR2 YSLEER. This CDR3 has 15 amino acids. CDR3 in amino acids: CASSLGTGGEETQYF. The CDR3 bases are TGCGCCAGCAGCCTTGGGACAGGAGGCGAGGAGACCCAGTACTTC.

This clonotype has a handful of counts. The CDR3 DNA sequence: TGTGCCAGCAGACGAACGACAGGTTATAATTCACCCCTCCACTTT. Protein product: CASRRTTGYNSPLHF. V gene TRBV6-6 combines with J gene TRBJ1-6; D perhaps matches TRBD1 (6 bases). Trimming took off 6 bases at V and 4 bases at J, with 13 bases between the two ends. Germline V lookup: CDR1 MNHNY, CDR2 SVGAGI (reference sequence). The CDR3 extends over 15 amino acids.

This clonotype was counted only a few times. Here the CDR3 DNA reads TGTGCCAGCAGTTACGGCCCTCCGGACAGGGGTTCTGGTTCACCCCTCCACTTT. Its protein is CASSYGPPDRGSGSPLHF. The chain employs TRBV6-2 or TRBV6-3 and TRBJ1-6; 9 bases are shared with TRBD1. Germline V gene data show CDR1 as MNHEY and CDR2 as SVGEGT. The CDR3 totals 18 residues. V gave up 2 bases and J gave up 9 bases; unmatched junction bases: 14.

The genes are TRBV28 and TRBJ2-3; 11 nucleotides line up with TRBD2. Germline V gene data show CDR1 as MDHEN and CDR2 as SYDVKM. The CDR3 is 18 residues long. J was trimmed by 0 bases and V by 2 bases; bases with no gene match: 7. Written as DNA, the CDR3 is TGTGCCAGCAGTTTAATACTAGCGGGGGCCTCTAGCACAGATACGCAGTATTTT. Translating gives CASSLILAGASSTDTQYF.

The gene calls are TRBV7-9 and TRBJ2-4; possible D gene TRBD1, 5 bases. Trimming removed 4 bases from V and 2 bases from J, with 12 bases in between. CDR3 length: 15 residues. Germline V gives CDR1 SEHNR, CDR2 FQNEAQ (reference sequence). CDR3 coding DNA: TGTGCCAGCAGCTCGTACCAGGGCCCCAAAAACATTCAGTACTTC. It translates to CASSSYQGPKNIQYF.

The table lists this clonotype with a few counts. V and J are TRBV12-3 or TRBV12-4 and TRBJ2-2, with D unresolved. The CDR3 runs to 14 residues. Trimming removed 5 bases from V and 7 bases from J, with 14 bases in between. CDR3 nucleotides: TGTGCCAGCAGTCCCCAGGAGACGGGCGGGGAGCTGTTTTTT. This gives the protein CASSPQETGGELFF.

This clonotype was seen at least ten times. The chain uses TRBV7-2 and TRBJ2-2; D gene uncertain. CDR3 length: 14 residues. Germline V CDR1 and CDR2: SGHTA, FQGNSA. V was pared by 3 bases and J by 1 base, with 6 bases between. The CDR3 here is CASSFRLNTGELFF. DNA for the CDR3: TGTGCCAGCAGCTTCCGTCTGAACACCGGGGAGCTGTTTTTT.

This clonotype was detected only a few times. This chain connects TRBV7-3 to TRBJ1-1; the D is unclear. This CDR3 is built from 14 residues. The germline V gene has CDR1 SGHTA and CDR2 FQGTGA. V gave up 4 bases and J gave up 1 base, with 10 bases separating them. The CDR3 DNA sequence: TGTGCCAGCAGCTCGTCGCTGGGGAACACTGAAGCTTTCTTT. Its translation: CASSSSLGNTEAFF.

The table lists this clonotype with a few counts. The chain recombines TRBV7-9 with TRBJ1-4; D is possibly TRBD1 (6 bases). The CDR3 is made up of 15 amino acids. Germline loops: CDR1 SEHNR, CDR2 FQNEAQ (reference sequence). Between the trimmed V and J ends, which lost 0 bases and 9 bases, there was a span of 14 bases. The CDR3 DNA sequence: TGTGCCAGCAGCTTAGCTAAGGGGGACGATCAAAAACTGTTTTTT. Protein: CASSLAKGDDQKLFF. The whole variable domain, remainder taken from reference TRBV7-9 and TRBJ1-4, is DTGVSQNPRHKITKRGQNVTFRCDPISEHNRLYWYRQTLGQGPEFLTYFQNEAQLEKSRLLSDRFSAERPKGSFSTLEIQRTEQGDSAMYLCASSLAKGDDQKLFFGSGTQLSVL.

The J gene is TRBJ2-3, the V gene TRBV5-1, with TRBD2 identical over 12 bases. Germline V lookup: CDR1 SGHRS, CDR2 YFSETQ. Losses at the gene ends were 4 bases for V and 2 bases for J; bases not matched to a gene: 5. The CDR3 runs to 16 residues. CDR3 protein: CASSPRTSGVTDTQYF. CDR3 nucleotide sequence: TGCGCCAGCAGCCCGCGGACTAGCGGGGTCACAGATACGCAGTATTTT.

In its sample, this clonotype was seen many times. This chain connects TRBV12-3 or TRBV12-4 to TRBJ2-3; D gene unclear. The CDR3 spans 13 residues. V was cut by 2 bases and J by 2 bases, with 5 bases left in between. CDR3 bases: TGTGCCAGCAGTTTATCAGCCACAGATACGCAGTATTTT. This encodes CASSLSATDTQYF.

This clonotype has just a few counts. The V gene is TRBV6-2 or TRBV6-3, the J gene TRBJ2-1; D remains ambiguous. CDR3 length: 12 residues. The germline V gene encodes CDR1 MNHEY and CDR2 SVGEGT. Trimming cost V 2 bases and J 6 bases, with 5 bases left between them. CDR3 sequence: CASSYPPNEQFF. In nucleotides, the CDR3 is TGTGCCAGCAGTTACCCCCCCAATGAGCAGTTCTTC.

V gene TRBV6-5 combines with J gene TRBJ2-5, with 12 bases identical to TRBD2. The CDR3 is made up of 15 amino acids. CDR1 and CDR2 (germline): MNHEY, SVGAGI. The V and J ends lost 5 bases and 4 bases, in that order; junction bases with no gene match: 5. DNA of the CDR3: TGTGCCAGCAGTACTAGCGGGGGGTTTCGAGAGACCCAGTACTTC. Protein product: CASSTSGGFRETQYF.